The rows below give T cell receptor beta chains drawn from one sample of a study of blood T cell repertoires in COVID-19. The repertoire was sequenced with immunoSEQ multiplex PCR; TCRdb's copy has only in-frame clones and lacks some. The sample records some 300,000 clones, approximately 86% being singletons. The specimen sequenced was peripheral blood. Receptors originate from a woman in her sixties or seventies with COVID-19, enrolled during active disease. The CDR3 runs from the conserved cysteine through the conserved F or W. D genes are given only for firm matches. Only part of the rows carry a size: once, few, many, or a class if the clone is expanded.

TRBJ2-5	TRBD2	NA	TRBV5-6	CASSYQGGVETQYF	TGTGCCAGCAGCTATCAGGGAGGGGTAGAGACCCAGTACTTC
TRBJ2-3	TRBD1	NA	TRBV28	CASRQSGGNTQYF	TGTGCCAGCAGGCAGTCAGGGGGAAATACGCAGTATTTT
TRBJ2-1	TRBD1	NA	TRBV7-2	CASSLSGQGAVNEQFF	TGTGCCAGCAGCTTATCCGGACAGGGGGCGGTCAATGAGCAGTTCTTC
TRBJ2-3	TRBD1	NA	TRBV24-1	CATSDPSGGRVEDTQYF	TGTGCCACCAGTGACCCCTCAGGGGGCAGGGTCGAAGATACGCAGTATTTT
TRBJ1-2	TRBD1	NA	TRBV7-2	CASSMDRGGYTF	TGTGCCAGCAGCATGGACAGGGGAGGCTACACCTTC
TRBJ2-3	TRBD2	NA	TRBV7-2	CASSSGGTSGGATQYF	TGTGCCAGCAGCTCTGGGGGGACTAGCGGGGGAGCTACGCAGTATTTT
TRBJ1-2	TRBD1	NA	TRBV7-8	CASSRKQGAGTNYGYTF	TGTGCCAGCAGCCGCAAACAGGGGGCCGGGACTAACTATGGCTACACCTTC
TRBJ1-2	TRBD1	NA	TRBV2	CASSSGGIYGYTF	TGTGCCAGCAGCTCAGGGGGTATCTATGGCTACACCTTC
TRBJ1-5	NA	once	TRBV5-1	CASSSSLNQPQHF	TGCGCCAGCAGCTCTAGCCTAAATCAGCCCCAGCATTTT
TRBJ1-6	NA	few	TRBV5-4	CASSLDPQNSPLHF	TGTGCCAGCAGCTTGGACCCTCAGAATTCACCCCTCCACTTT
TRBJ2-7	NA	once	TRBV27	CASGRGEQYF	TGTGCCAGCGGCAGGGGCGAGCAGTACTTC
TRBJ1-1	NA	NA	TRBV5-1	CASSLGAGNTEAFF	TGCGCCAGCAGCTTGGGGGCAGGGAACACTGAAGCTTTCTTT
TRBJ1-5	TRBD1	NA	TRBV7-2	CASSPGDSRRNQPQHF	TGTGCCAGCAGTCCCGGGGACAGCCGTCGCAATCAGCCCCAGCATTTT
TRBJ2-7	NA	NA	TRBV2	CASRETDFGEQYF	TGTGCCAGCAGGGAGACAGATTTTGGAGAGCAGTACTTC
TRBJ2-1	NA	NA	TRBV5-1	CASSLMASLNEQFF	TGCGCCAGCAGCTTGATGGCTAGCTTGAATGAGCAGTTCTTC
TRBJ1-6	NA	NA	TRBV4-3	CASSQDRGSPLHF	TGCGCCAGCAGCCAAGACCGGGGTTCACCCCTCCACTTT
TRBJ1-1	TRBD1	NA	TRBV11-2	CASSPWTGDAGAFF	TGTGCCAGCAGCCCATGGACAGGGGACGCCGGTGCTTTCTTT
TRBJ1-2	NA	NA	TRBV5-1	CASSSQGRANYGYTF	TGCGCCAGCAGCTCCCAGGGGAGGGCCAACTATGGCTACACCTTC
TRBJ2-7	NA	NA	TRBV10-3	CAISESGRVWEQYF	TGTGCCATCAGTGAGTCAGGCAGGGTGTGGGAGCAGTACTTC
TRBJ1-1	NA	NA	TRBV7-9	CASSLQNTEAFF	TGTGCCAGCAGCTTACAGAACACTGAAGCTTTCTTT
TRBJ2-3	TRBD2	NA	TRBV29-1	CSATGTSRDTQYF	TGCAGCGCCACCGGGACTAGCCGAGATACGCAGTATTTT
TRBJ2-7	NA	NA	TRBV27	CANFLRGTREQYF	TGTGCAAACTTTCTCCGGGGTACGAGAGAGCAGTACTTC
TRBJ1-1	NA	NA	TRBV6-2/TRBV6-3	CASSYRTAPTRMNTEAFF	TGTGCCAGCAGTTACAGGACAGCCCCTACTAGGATGAACACTGAAGCTTTCTTT
TRBJ1-2	TRBD1	NA	TRBV28	CASSYSTADHDRDRYGYTF	TGTGCCAGCAGCTATTCCACAGCAGACCACGACAGGGATCGCTATGGCTACACCTTC
TRBJ1-3	NA	NA	TRBV1	CTSSQDPDRAGGNTIYF	TGCACCAGCAGCCAAGACCCCGACAGGGCAGGCGGAAACACCATATATTTT
TRBJ2-2	TRBD2	NA	TRBV10-3	CAISGLAETGELFF	TGTGCCATCAGTGGCCTAGCGGAGACCGGGGAGCTGTTTTTT
TRBJ1-3	TRBD1	NA	TRBV19	CASSYRGPSGNTIYF	TGTGCCAGTAGCTACAGGGGACCCTCTGGAAACACCATATATTTT
TRBJ2-2	NA	NA	TRBV7-3	CASSLGAGLTGELFF	TGTGCCAGCAGCTTAGGGGCGGGGCTCACCGGGGAGCTGTTTTTT
TRBJ2-5	NA	NA	TRBV28	CASSSPTGWQETQYF	TGTGCCAGCAGTTCACCGACAGGTTGGCAAGAGACCCAGTACTTC
TRBJ2-5	TRBD1	NA	TRBV5-1	CASSLGDRDPETQYF	TGCGCCAGCAGCTTGGGGGACAGGGACCCAGAGACCCAGTACTTC
TRBJ1-1	NA	NA	TRBV21-1	CASSKGDRPPASTEAFF	TGTGCCAGCAGCAAGGGGGACAGGCCCCCAGCAAGCACTGAAGCTTTCTTT
TRBJ2-7	NA	NA	TRBV6-5	CASIPTGQFNEQYF	TGTGCCAGCATCCCGACCGGACAGTTCAACGAGCAGTACTTC